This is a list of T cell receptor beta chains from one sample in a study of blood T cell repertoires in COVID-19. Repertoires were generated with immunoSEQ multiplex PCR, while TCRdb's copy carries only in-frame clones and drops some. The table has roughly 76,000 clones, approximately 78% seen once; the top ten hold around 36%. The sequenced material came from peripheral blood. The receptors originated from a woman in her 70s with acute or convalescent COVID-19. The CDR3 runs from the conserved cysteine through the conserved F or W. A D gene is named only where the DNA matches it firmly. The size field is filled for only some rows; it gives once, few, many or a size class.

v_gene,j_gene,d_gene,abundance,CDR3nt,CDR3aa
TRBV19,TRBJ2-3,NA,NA,TGTGCCAGTAGTATTTGGAGGGGATCCTCACCACATACGCAGTATTTT,CASSIWRGSSPHTQYF
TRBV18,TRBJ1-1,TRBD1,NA,TGTGCCAGCTCACCGGGGACAGGGGCTGAAGCTTTCTTT,CASSPGTGAEAFF
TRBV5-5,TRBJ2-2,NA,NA,TGTGCCAGCAGCCCCCAGTATCTGGGGGCCTACACCGGGGAGCTGTTTTTT,CASSPQYLGAYTGELFF
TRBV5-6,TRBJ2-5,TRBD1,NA,TGTGCCAGCAGCTTGGCCGACGGGACAGCCAGTGGGTACTTC,CASSLADGTASGYF
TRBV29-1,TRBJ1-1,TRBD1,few,TGCAGCGTTTGGACAGGGTACACTGAAGCTTTCTTT,CSVWTGYTEAFF
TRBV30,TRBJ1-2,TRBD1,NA,TGTGCCTGGAGTGTACAATCTACAGGGGATGGCTACACCTTC,CAWSVQSTGDGYTF
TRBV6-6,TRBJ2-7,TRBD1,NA,TGTGCCAGCAGTTACTCGGGGGACAGGGGGAAATACGAGCAGTACTTC,CASSYSGDRGKYEQYF
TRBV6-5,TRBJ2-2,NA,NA,TGTGCCAGCACGCGGGCGAACACCGGGGAGCTGTTTTTT,CASTRANTGELFF
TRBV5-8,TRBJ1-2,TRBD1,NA,TGTGCCAGCAGCTCCACAGGACAGGTCCGGGGGAATCGCTACACCTTC,CASSSTGQVRGNRYTF
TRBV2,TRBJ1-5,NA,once,TGTGCCAGCAGTCATACCCCAGGTAATCAGCCCCAGCATTTT,CASSHTPGNQPQHF
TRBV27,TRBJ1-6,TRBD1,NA,TGTGCCAGCAGTCTTCATGGGCAGGGGGCCTTAAATTCACCCCTCCACTTT,CASSLHGQGALNSPLHF
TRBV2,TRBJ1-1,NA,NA,TGTGCCAGCAGGATGGACATGAGGATCGCTGAAGCTTTCTTT,CASRMDMRIAEAFF
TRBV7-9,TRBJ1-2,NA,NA,TGTGCCAGCAGCACGAACCGGGACTCTGGCTACACCTTC,CASSTNRDSGYTF
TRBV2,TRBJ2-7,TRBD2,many,TGTGCCAGCAGTGAATTTAGCGGGAGAGGAACTTCCTACGAGCAGTACTTC,CASSEFSGRGTSYEQYF
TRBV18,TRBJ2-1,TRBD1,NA,TGTGCCAGCTCACCAGCCGCCTTGGGTACAGGGGCATACAATGAGCAGTTCTTC,CASSPAALGTGAYNEQFF
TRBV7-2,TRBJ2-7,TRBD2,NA,TGTGCCAGCAGCTTAGGGGGGCTAGCGGGAGTTTTTATGTACTTC,CASSLGGLAGVFMYF
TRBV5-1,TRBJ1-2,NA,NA,TGCGCCAGCAGCTTGGGGGGACAAGACTATGGCTACACCTTC,CASSLGGQDYGYTF
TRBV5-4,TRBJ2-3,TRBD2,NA,TGTGCCAGCAGCTTGGTAACGGGACTAGAGACAGATACGCAGTATTTT,CASSLVTGLETDTQYF
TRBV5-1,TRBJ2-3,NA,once,TGCGCCAGCAGCTTGGCGGTAGCCAACTTGGATACGCAGTATTTT,CASSLAVANLDTQYF
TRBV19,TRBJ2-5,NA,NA,TGTGCCAGTAGCCGGCCGGGGATGGGCGAGACCCAGTACTTC,CASSRPGMGETQYF
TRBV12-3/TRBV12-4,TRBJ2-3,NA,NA,TGTGCCAGCCGTAAGGGGATCACAGATACGCAGTATTTT,CASRKGITDTQYF
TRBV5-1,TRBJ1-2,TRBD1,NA,TGCGCCAGCACCCCGACAGGGGTGGGCCCCTATGGCTACACCTTC,CASTPTGVGPYGYTF
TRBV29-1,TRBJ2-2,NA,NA,TGCAGCGTTGGCCAGGGTGACACCGGGGAGCTGTTTTTT,CSVGQGDTGELFF
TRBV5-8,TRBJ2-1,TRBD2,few,TGTGCCAGCAGCTACATAAGCGGGAGGGCCATGGATGAGCAGTTCTTC,CASSYISGRAMDEQFF
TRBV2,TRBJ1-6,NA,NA,TGTGCCAGCAGTGAATTTCATTTCCCAGTTTCACCCCTCCACTTT,CASSEFHFPVSPLHF
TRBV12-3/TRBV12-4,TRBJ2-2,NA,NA,TGTGCCAGCAGTTTATCCTCGGCCGGGGAGCTGTTTTTT,CASSLSSAGELFF
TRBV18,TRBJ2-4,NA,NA,TGTGCCAGCTCACCACGGGACACTTTATTAGCCAAAAACATTCAGTACTTC,CASSPRDTLLAKNIQYF
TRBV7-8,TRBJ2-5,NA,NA,TGTGCCAGCAGCCTACAGGGTTTAGAGACCCAGTACTTC,CASSLQGLETQYF
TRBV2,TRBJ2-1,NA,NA,TGTGCCAGCAGTCAGCAGGGATTTGTAAGTGAGCAGTTCTTC,CASSQQGFVSEQFF
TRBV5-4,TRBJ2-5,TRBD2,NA,TGTGCCAGCAGCTCCATCTACGCCGCTAGCGGAGAGACCCAGTACTTC,CASSSIYAASGETQYF
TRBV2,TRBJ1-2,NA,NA,TGTGCCAGCAGTGAATCCCCAGGGGCTGGCTACACCTTC,CASSESPGAGYTF